The 26 T cell receptor beta chains below were found in one sample sequenced in a study of beta chain features in type 1 diabetes. The investigators reverse transcribed all of the isolated RNA, so they sequenced expressed TCRB transcripts. Libraries were prepared by immunoSEQ multiplex PCR; TCRdb keeps only in-frame clonotypes and omits some of them. The sample holds around 430,000 clones, around 30% seen once. Material for sequencing was naive CD4+ T cells from blood. The source is a man younger than 30 in good health.

The CDR3 DNA reads as TGTGCCAGCAGCGTTGGAATTTTGACAGGCAGCCAGCCCCAGCATTTT. Translating it yields CASSVGILTGSQPQHF. The rearrangement uses TRBV7-2 and TRBJ1-5; a possible D gene is TRBD1 (6 bases). Germline V gene sequence: CDR1 SGHTA, CDR2 FQGNSA. The CDR3 runs 16 residues. The V end was cut by 5 bases, the J end by 7 bases, with 21 bases between.

This clone was observed a single time. This sequence joins TRBV7-9 and TRBJ2-7; no definite D call. The CDR3 totals 12 residues. V lost 5 bases and J lost 0, with 5 bases in between. CDR1 SEHNR and CDR2 FQNEAQ come from the germline V gene (reference sequence). In DNA, the CDR3 is TGTGCCAGCAGCGCTAGCTCCTACGAGCAGTACTTC. Its translation is CASSASSYEQYF.

The chain recombines TRBV10-3 with TRBJ1-1, with TRBD1 matching over 7 bases. Per germline, CDR1 ENHRY and CDR2 SYGVKD. The CDR3 contains 16 residues. The J segment lost 11 bases and the V segment lost 3 bases, leaving 18 bases of the junction unmatched. The CDR3 spells CAISEALTGQEVRAFF. For the CDR3, the DNA is TGTGCCATCAGTGAAGCCCTCACAGGACAGGAGGTACGGGCTTTCTTT.

The rearrangement links TRBV5-1 to TRBJ2-5, with TRBD1 as a possible D gene (6 bases). The CDR3 is 14 residues long. Trimming took 4 bases from V and 2 from J, leaving 12 bases between them. Germline V gene lookup returns CDR1 SGHRS and CDR2 YFSETQ. The CDR3, as DNA: TGCGCCAGCAGCCGCGGACAGCTGCAAGAGACCCAGTACTTC. This codes for CASSRGQLQETQYF.

This clone was counted a single time. This chain uses TRBV9 with TRBJ2-5; 8 positions match TRBD1. The V and J ends lost 0 bases and 2 bases, in that order; junction bases with no gene match: 0. Germline V CDR1 and CDR2: SGDLS, YYNGEE. There are 14 residues in the CDR3. The DNA of the CDR3 is TGTGCCAGCAGCGTAGACAGGGGGCAAGAGACCCAGTACTTC. Its protein product is CASSVDRGQETQYF.

This chain joins TRBV13 and TRBJ2-3; 7 bases are a match to TRBD1. The CDR3 covers 16 residues. Germline lookup yields CDR1 PRHDT and CDR2 FYEKMQ (reference sequence). The junction had 12 bases not matched to a gene; V was cut back by 5 bases and J by 4 bases. CDR3 DNA sequence: TGTGCCAGCAGCGCCGGAGACAGGGTGCAGGCAGATACGCAGTATTTT. As protein: CASSAGDRVQADTQYF.

V and J are TRBV2 and TRBJ2-7; D call uncertain. The CDR3 contains 14 residues. The germline gives CDR1 SNHLY, CDR2 FYNNEI. The ends were cut back, 5 bases at V and 5 bases at J, with 16 bases in the middle. The CDR3 loop reads CASSSPGQAHEQYF. CDR3 nucleotides: TGTGCCAGCAGTTCCCCGGGCCAAGCCCACGAGCAGTACTTC.

The chain employs TRBV10-3 and TRBJ2-5; D is uncertain. CDR1 and CDR2 (germline): ENHRY, SYGVKD. The CDR3 runs 13 residues. Trimming took off 0 bases at V and 2 bases at J, with 4 bases between the two ends. The CDR3: CAISESTQETQYF. CDR3 nucleotide sequence: TGTGCCATCAGTGAGTCAACGCAAGAGACCCAGTACTTC.

This clone showed up just a few times. The chain combines TRBV30 with TRBJ2-7; 7 positions match TRBD1. Germline CDR1 GTSNPN, CDR2 SVGIG (reference sequence). The CDR3 is 14 amino acids. J lost 6 bases, V lost 0 bases, and 8 bases had no gene match. The CDR3 reads CAWSVQQGFGEQYF. CDR3 DNA sequence: TGTGCCTGGAGTGTTCAACAGGGGTTTGGCGAGCAGTACTTC.

In its sample, this clone was seen a few times. The chain carries TRBV18 and TRBJ2-4, with D possibly matching TRBD1 (6 bases). The length of the CDR3 is 14 residues. Germline loops: CDR1 KGHSH, CDR2 LQKENI. V was shortened by 6 bases and J by 1 base, with 10 bases between the two germline ends. The CDR3 spells CASSFGGAKNIQYF. The CDR3 DNA sequence: TGTGCCAGCTCCTTTGGGGGCGCCAAAAACATTCAGTACTTC.

This rearrangement joins TRBV18 to TRBJ2-7; TRBD1 matches at 12 bases. V was clipped by 6 bases and J by 0 bases; unmatched bases: 3. This CDR3 comprises 15 residues. Germline V gives CDR1 KGHSH, CDR2 LQKENI. The CDR3 nucleotides read TGTGCCAGCTCGCGGGACAGGGGGCTCTCCTACGAGCAGTACTTC. This codes for CASSRDRGLSYEQYF.

The chain is built from TRBV29-1 and TRBJ2-5; perhaps D is TRBD1 or TRBD2 (5 bases each). Germline V gene lookup returns CDR1 SQVTM and CDR2 ANQGSEA. CDR3 length: 13 residues. The V and J ends lost 6 bases and 1 base respectively, with 12 bases between them. The CDR3, as DNA: TGCAGCGTCTTGGGACCTTTCCAAGAGACCCAGTACTTC. This translates into CSVLGPFQETQYF.

V and J are TRBV4-3 and TRBJ2-6, with no clear D. The length of the CDR3 is 15 residues. The germline V and J ends were trimmed by 4 bases and 2 bases, with 9 bases remaining between them. Germline V gene data show CDR1 as LGHNA and CDR2 as YSLEER. CDR3 DNA sequence: TGCGCCAGCAGCCCTGTCCAGGCTGGGGCCAACGTCCTGACTTTC. It specifies CASSPVQAGANVLTF.

The chain links TRBV19 to TRBJ2-3, with D possibly TRBD1 on 6 matching bases. V was shortened by 4 bases and J by 5 bases, with 19 bases between the two germline ends. CDR1 and CDR2 (germline): LNHDA, SQIVND (reference sequence). The CDR3 covers 16 residues. The CDR3 nucleotides read TGTGCCAGTAGTAAGTGGGACACTCGAGGGCGAGATACGCAGTATTTT. This encodes CASSKWDTRGRDTQYF.

The chain couples TRBV30 to TRBJ2-7; D is perhaps TRBD2 (5 bases). The CDR3 has 14 residues. V dropped 0 bases and J dropped 0 bases, with 9 bases sitting between them. Germline values: CDR1 GTSNPN, CDR2 SVGIG (reference sequence). The chain's CDR3 is CAWSVGLFSYEQYF. The CDR3 DNA is TGTGCCTGGAGTGTAGGACTCTTCTCCTACGAGCAGTACTTC.

The gene calls are TRBV5-4 and TRBJ2-5, with D possibly TRBD1 on 6 matching bases. Germline V gene lookup returns CDR1 SGHNT and CDR2 YYREEE (reference sequence). This CDR3 has 15 amino acids. V was shortened by 4 bases and J by 3 bases, with 16 bases between the two germline ends. The CDR3 DNA is TGTGCCAGCAGCCCTTATCCCGGGACAAAAGAGACCCAGTACTTC. Translation gives CASSPYPGTKETQYF.

The chain recombines TRBV5-1 with TRBJ2-7, with D possibly being TRBD1 (6 bases). Germline-derived CDR1 and CDR2 are SGHRS and YFSETQ. Between the trimmed V and J ends, which lost 0 bases and 1 base, there was a span of 11 bases. The CDR3 spans 15 residues. CDR3 nucleotides: TGCGCCAGCAGCTTGGGAACCGACAGGTCCTACGAGCAGTACTTC. Protein: CASSLGTDRSYEQYF.

The chain has TRBV9 and TRBJ2-1; D is uncertain. This CDR3 is built from 16 residues. Deletions cut 0 bases from V and 2 bases from J, with 12 bases between. Looked up from germline, CDR1 is SGDLS and CDR2 is YYNGEE. The CDR3 is CASSVDSTLTYNEQFF. DNA of the CDR3: TGTGCCAGCAGCGTAGACAGTACCCTCACCTACAATGAGCAGTTCTTC.

In the case of this clone: Possible read error: a much larger clone is one base away. The chain combines TRBV18 with TRBJ2-3; D uncertain. This CDR3 is built from 11 residues. The germline V and J ends were trimmed by 4 bases and 3 bases, with 2 bases remaining between them. Germline values: CDR1 KGHSH, CDR2 LQKENI. This chain's CDR3 is CASSQTDTQYF. The CDR3 bases are TGTGCCAGCTCACAAACAGATACGCAGTATTTT.

V and J are TRBV7-2 and TRBJ2-7; TRBD1 aligns across 7 bases. The CDR3 extends over 14 amino acids. The V segment lost 3 bases and the J segment 3 bases; nucleotides outside the gene matches: 5. Per the germline V gene, CDR1 is SGHTA and CDR2 is FQGNSA. The CDR3 DNA reads as TGTGCCAGCAGCTTTTCAAGGGGGCTCTACGAGCAGTACTTC. This gives the protein CASSFSRGLYEQYF.

The V gene is TRBV30, the J gene TRBJ2-4, with TRBD2 matching 10 bases. V was pared by 2 bases and J by 0 bases, with 10 bases of the junction left unmatched. The CDR3 has 18 amino acids. Looked up from germline, CDR1 is GTSNPN and CDR2 is SVGIG (reference sequence). CDR3 region: CAWSKSLAGDLAKNIQYF. The CDR3 DNA sequence: TGTGCCTGGAGTAAGTCCCTAGCGGGAGATCTAGCCAAAAACATTCAGTACTTC.

The chain links TRBV28 to TRBJ1-5; D may be TRBD1 (5 bases). There are 13 residues in the CDR3. V was clipped by 10 bases and J by 7 bases, with 17 bases between them. Germline CDR1 is MDHEN and CDR2 is SYDVKM. CDR3 protein: CATGGMVGQPQHF. The CDR3 DNA sequence: TGTGCCACCGGGGGGATGGTCGGGCAGCCCCAGCATTTT.

This rearrangement joins TRBV10-3 to TRBJ2-1, with 12 positions matching TRBD2. CDR3 size: 16 residues. The V and J ends lost 0 bases and 8 bases, in that order; junction bases with no gene match: 5. The germline CDR1 and CDR2 sequences are ENHRY and SYGVKD. CDR3 nucleotides: TGTGCCATCAGTGAGTCAGGACTAGCGGGATCGCATGAGCAGTTCTTC. Amino acids: CAISESGLAGSHEQFF.

This clone was picked up a small number of times. This chain links TRBV5-1 with TRBJ2-7; no definite D call. The CDR3 is 14 amino acids. V lost 3 bases to trimming and J lost 2 bases, with 12 bases between them. CDR1 SGHRS and CDR2 YFSETQ come from the germline V gene. CDR3 DNA: TGCGCCAGCAGCTCGGGCCTCGCCCCCTACGAGCAGTACTTC. It is translated as CASSSGLAPYEQYF. Together with reference TRBV5-1 and TRBJ2-7, the CDR3 gives the full variable domain: KAGVTQTPRYLIKTRGQQVTLSCSPISGHRSVSWYQQTPGQGLQFLFEYFSETQRNKGNFPGRFSGRQFSNSRSEMNVSTLELGDSALYLCASSSGLAPYEQYFGPGTRLTVT.

This sequence joins TRBV7-9 and TRBJ1-3; D unresolved. This CDR3 comprises 16 residues. The V end was cut by 6 bases, the J end by 0 bases, with 15 bases between. Germline loops: CDR1 SEHNR, CDR2 FQNEAQ (reference sequence). DNA for the CDR3: TGTGCCAGCAGAAGGACCGGAGAGAGCTCTGGAAACACCATATATTTT. Translating gives CASRRTGESSGNTIYF.

This sequence joins TRBV5-1 and TRBJ1-2; D ambiguous. This CDR3 has 14 amino acids. Germline V CDR1 and CDR2: SGHRS, YFSETQ. Deletions cut 4 bases from V and 1 base from J, with 11 bases between. CDR3 loop: CASSPASSNYGYTF. The CDR3 bases are TGCGCCAGCAGCCCAGCCTCAAGTAACTATGGCTACACCTTC.